This T cell receptor (beta chain) was documented in a study of blood T cells in healthy people across ages (dated by TCRdb to between 2014 and 2016). With regard to the full study: In model experiments, template switching captured about one uniquely barcoded TCR beta cDNA molecule for every two T cells. Using deep sequencing normalized with unique cDNA molecular identifiers, the study measured how TCR beta repertoire diversity changes with age. The donors were divided into four age groups: young (average around 15 years), middle-aged (roughly 40), aged (approximately 62) and long-lived (more than 75). Two additional independent replicas of 1 million unique cDNA reads from the same blood draw were analyzed for two donors (one aged 18 to 30 and one aged 80 or older).

The donors were roughly 39 Caucasian individuals from Russia, aged roughly 6 to 100 years, who were systemically healthy. Each donor gave 9.5 to 10 milliliters of peripheral blood, drawn into EDTA-treated Vacutainer tubes. Ficoll-Paque density-gradient centrifugation was used to isolate PBMCs, with at least 6.5 million per sample. Trizol reagent was used to extract total RNA from the PBMCs, yielding at least 5.5 micrograms per sample. For every donor, flow cytometry on a PBMC aliquot measured the percentage of naive CD45RAhigh/CD27high T cells. Library preparation used 5' RACE. The sequencer listed for this sample is Illumina HiSeq 2500. A second PCR of 7 to 11 cycles was run with a J-beta primer mix and a sample-barcoded 5' primer. A template-switch 5' adaptor carrying 12 random nucleotides introduced a unique molecular identifier onto each TCR beta cDNA molecule. Each sample yielded at least 2.5 million CDR3-containing paired-end reads. First-strand cDNA synthesis was performed from all RNA using the Mint cDNA synthesis kit, with priming by a TRBC-specific oligonucleotide. Following uracil-DNA glycosylase treatment, a first 18-cycle PCR with universal primers M1SS and BC2_uni_R was performed on all cDNA. As for the authors' bioinformatics: For normalization, 1 million high-quality reads, each with a distinct molecular identifier, were randomly selected from each sample. Reads with shared molecular identifiers were discarded instead of being binned into consensus sequences. MiTCR, set to a Q25 quality threshold and the strictest error-elimination algorithm, was used for CDR3 identification, clonotype clustering and error correction. Lower-bound total TCR beta diversity was estimated with a nonparametric unseen species model using Euler transformation. TCRdb applied fastp at Q25 and MiXCR to the public reads, then kept only in-frame beta chains. Identical CDR3 protein sequences are pooled into one entry, listed with their most common genes and DNA. What appears here as the V and J calls and clone size reflects TCRdb's work, not the paper's. This sample is represented by 1 million or so distinct CDR3 sequences; roughly 24% of them were singletons. Jointly, the top ten make up around 0.75% of the sample.

Overall study results and their limits: Donor CMV infection status was unknown, potentially confounding age-related changes in expanded clonotypes. Observed TCR beta diversity per million T cells fell roughly linearly with age, and a significant reduction was already apparent by age around 36. Estimates of total diversity based on one million sequenced T cells were regarded as lower bounds and as underestimates. Because profiling used bulk unsorted PBMCs, naive and antigen-experienced compartments could not be compared conclusively. The long-lived group showed more naive CD4+ T cells, fewer expanded clones and increased TCR diversity than the aged group, suggesting age selection. Observed TCR beta diversity correlated strongly with the percentage of naive T cells measured by flow cytometry.

With respect to this clonotype: What antigen it recognizes has not been identified. Per-nucleotide qualities are absent, and no much larger clonotype sits a single base away.

The sample was also reused in another study, on T cells of mothers and their children. The second source states: Donors were nine systemically healthy Caucasian individuals: three mothers and their six children. cDNA synthesis consumed the entire amount of extracted RNA, loaded at 1.5 ug RNA in each 15 ul reaction. In the second PCR, the M1S primer introduced both the sample barcodes and 2-4 random nucleotides. Each mother yielded over 8.5 million TCR beta CDR3 reads and each child 2.5 million to 3.5 million reads. Thymic selection similarly shapes TCR recombination output in related and unrelated pairs, with minor effect from inherited differences. Related mother-child pairs always showed normalized repertoire overlap that was slightly higher than in unrelated mother-child pairs, though the difference was never significant. Persistent microchimeric T cell clones were not detected, at a sensitivity of approximately 93 clones per million clonotypes. In the study, deep NGS was used to compare the TCR beta repertoires of mothers and children, and features distinguishing related mother-child pairs from unrelated individuals were sought. On average, the children were about 10 +/- 4 years old, while the mothers were approximately 40 +/- 4 years old. After adapter ligation was performed with NEBNext reagents, the libraries were sequenced on an Illumina HiSeq 2000 with 100+100 nt paired-end reads. To avoid cross-contamination, the mother libraries and the child libraries were prepared a month apart and sequenced in separate runs. For each donor, between roughly 450,000 and 2,200,000 distinct TCR beta clonotypes were identified. Naive TCR beta clonotypes were estimated from low-frequency clonotypes matched to each donor's FACS-determined naive share, without sorting.

The sequence was obtained from a girl between 2 and 10 years old in good health. Source material: blood.

The CDR3 is CASSQDATSGAFTDEQFF. The bases read TGCGCCAGCAGCCAAGACGCGACTAGCGGGGCTTTTACGGATGAGCAGTTCTTC. Recombination connected TRBV4-3 to TRBJ2-1, with 11 bases matching TRBD2. Compared with germline, V lacks 0 bases and J lacks 8 bases; bases without a gene match: 12. Spanning cysteine to phenylalanine, the CDR3 consists of 18 amino acids. Here the CDR3 DNA is all that survives: 54 bases in frame from base 1. In the germline V gene, CDR1 corresponds to LGHNA and CDR2 to YSLEER.